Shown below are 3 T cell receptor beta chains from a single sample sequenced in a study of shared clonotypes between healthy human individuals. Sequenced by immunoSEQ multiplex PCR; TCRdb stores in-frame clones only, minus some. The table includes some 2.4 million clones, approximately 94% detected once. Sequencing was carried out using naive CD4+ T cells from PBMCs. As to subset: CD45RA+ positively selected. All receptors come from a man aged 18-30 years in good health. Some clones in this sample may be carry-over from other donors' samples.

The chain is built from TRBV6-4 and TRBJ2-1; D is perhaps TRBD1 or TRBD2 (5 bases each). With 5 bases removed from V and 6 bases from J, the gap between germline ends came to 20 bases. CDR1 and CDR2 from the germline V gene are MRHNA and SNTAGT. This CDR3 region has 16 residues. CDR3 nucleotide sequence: TGTGCCAGCAGTTACAGTTCTGGGGGTTTACGCAATGAGCAGTTCTTC. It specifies CASSYSSGGLRNEQFF.

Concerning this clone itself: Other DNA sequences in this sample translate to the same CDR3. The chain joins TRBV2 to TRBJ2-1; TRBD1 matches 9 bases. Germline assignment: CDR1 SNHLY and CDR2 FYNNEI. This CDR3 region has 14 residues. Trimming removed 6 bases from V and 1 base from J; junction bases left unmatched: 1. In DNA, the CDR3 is TGTGCCAGCAGGACAGGGGGGTCCTACAATGAGCAGTTCTTC. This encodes CASRTGGSYNEQFF.

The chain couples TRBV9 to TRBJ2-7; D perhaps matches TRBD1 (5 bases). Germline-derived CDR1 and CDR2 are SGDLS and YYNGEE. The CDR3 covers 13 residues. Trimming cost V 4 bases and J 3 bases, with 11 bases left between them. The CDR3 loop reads CASSPRRGYEQYF. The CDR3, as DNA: TGTGCCAGCAGCCCCCGTAGGGGCTACGAGCAGTACTTC.